The sequence of this T cell receptor beta chain was determined in a study of cytomegalovirus exposure and HLA in healthy donors. Of note for this clone: Its antigen is currently unknown.

With 60 Vbeta and 13 Jbeta primers, the PCR was carried out. Repertoires were generated with immunoSEQ multiplex PCR, while TCRdb's copy carries only in-frame clones and drops some. The sample holds 170,000 or so clones, 84% seen once. The study, taken as a whole, reports: Donor immune exposure was known only as CMV serostatus.

The CDR3 has 13 residues. V shed 6 bases and J shed 1 base, with 9 bases lying between them. Germline assignment: CDR1 KGHSH and CDR2 LQKENI. This chain uses TRBV18 with TRBJ1-1; D unresolved. This sequence originates from a man aged 50 or older in good health and CMV-seropositive. The sample was PBMCs. In DNA form, the CDR3 reads TGTGCCAGCTCTACCAAGCAGAACACTGAAGCTTTCTTT. Its translation is CASSTKQNTEAFF.